These 13 T cell receptor beta chains came from one sample sequenced in a study of shared clonotypes between healthy human individuals. This table comes from immunoSEQ multiplex PCR, and its TCRdb copy is limited to in-frame clones, with some not included. The table shows about 650,000 clones, with roughly 95% occurring only once. CD45RO-negative cells were positively selected for CCR7, leaving out terminally differentiated effector memory CD45RA+ cells. The sample consisted of naive CD8+ T cells sorted from blood. Every receptor here comes from a woman aged 25 to 39 in good health.

Comments on this clone: Other nucleotide sequences from this sample produce the same CDR3. The rearrangement joins TRBV27 to TRBJ2-5, with D hard to call. CDR1 is MNHEY, CDR2 SMNVEV, per germline (reference sequence). The CDR3 is made up of 12 amino acids. The V and J ends lost 3 bases and 4 bases respectively, with 6 bases between them. The CDR3 bases are TGTGCCAGCAGTTTCCGCGGAGAGACCCAGTACTTC. Protein sequence: CASSFRGETQYF.

The rearrangement links TRBV19 to TRBJ1-2; tentative D call: TRBD1 (6 bases). Germline V gene sequence: CDR1 LNHDA, CDR2 SQIVND (reference sequence). The ends were cut back, 3 bases at V and 2 bases at J, with 16 bases in the middle. The CDR3 consists of 16 residues. The CDR3: CASSMDRESTNYGYTF. The CDR3 nucleotides are TGTGCCAGTAGTATGGACAGAGAGTCTACCAACTATGGCTACACCTTC.

The V and J genes are TRBV5-8 and TRBJ2-7, with a possible D match to TRBD1 (6 bases). CDR1 is SGHTS and CDR2 is YDEGEE in the germline V gene. V was pared by 4 bases and J by 0 bases, with 11 bases between. The CDR3 has 14 residues. CDR3: CASSLGDNSYEQYF. Written as DNA, the CDR3 is TGTGCCAGCAGCCTGGGGGACAACTCCTACGAGCAGTACTTC.

V gene TRBV2 combines with J gene TRBJ2-7; D not resolved. Germline values: CDR1 SNHLY, CDR2 FYNNEI. V lost 7 bases, J lost 6 bases, and 10 bases lay in between. This CDR3 has 11 amino acids. The CDR3 DNA reads as TGTGCCAGCATTGCGATAAGCGAGCAGTACTTC. Translating it yields CASIAISEQYF. The variable domain in full, completed from reference TRBV2 and TRBJ2-7, reads EPEVTQTPSHQVTQMGQEVILRCVPISNHLYFYWYRQILGQKVEFLVSFYNNEISEKSEIFDDQFSVERPDGSNFTLKIRSTKLEDSAMYFCASIAISEQYFGPGTRLTVT.

The chain recombines TRBV2 with TRBJ2-1, with TRBD2 matching over 7 bases. V gave up 0 bases and J gave up 6 bases; unmatched junction bases: 5. CDR3 length equals 15 residues. Germline assignment: CDR1 SNHLY and CDR2 FYNNEI. The CDR3 region has the DNA TGTGCCAGCAGTGAAGCGCTTCTAGCGGCCAATGAGCAGTTCTTC. This encodes CASSEALLAANEQFF.

The chain joins TRBV7-8 to TRBJ1-5; 8 positions match TRBD1. The CDR3 loop spans 15 amino acids. Trimming removed 5 bases from V and 5 bases from J; junction bases left unmatched: 8. CDR1 is SGHVS and CDR2 is FQNEAQ in the germline V gene. The CDR3 DNA sequence: TGTGCCAGCAGCGCGGGACAGGTAGGGTATCAGCCCCAGCATTTT. Its translation is CASSAGQVGYQPQHF.

This rearrangement joins TRBV6-1 to TRBJ2-3; D remains ambiguous. Trimming shortened V by 1 base and J by 4 bases, and 12 bases separated the two germline ends. This CDR3 is 15 amino acids long. Germline V lookup: CDR1 MNHNS, CDR2 SASEGT. CDR3 in amino acids: CASSEGAGSSDTQYF. In DNA, the CDR3 is TGTGCCAGCAGTGAAGGCGCCGGATCGTCAGATACGCAGTATTTT.

CDR3 amino acids: CASSQGGSGTGDTYGYTF. The CDR3 DNA sequence: TGCGCCAGCAGCCAAGGAGGGTCCGGGACAGGGGATACTTATGGCTACACCTTC. The chain employs TRBV4-1 and TRBJ1-2, with 10 bases fitting TRBD1. The junction had 13 bases not matched to a gene; V was cut back by 1 base and J by 5 bases. The CDR3 spans 18 residues. The germline CDR1 and CDR2 sequences are MGHRA and YSYEKL.

A note on this clone: This sample also contains other DNA sequences that code for the same CDR3. V and J are TRBV4-2 and TRBJ2-3; D unresolved. This CDR3 contains 13 residues. The germline V gene has CDR1 LGHNA and CDR2 YNFKEQ. Trimming cost V 1 base and J 5 bases, with 7 bases left between them. Here the CDR3 reads CASSQVRGDTQYF. The CDR3 DNA reads TGTGCCAGCAGCCAAGTCAGAGGAGATACGCAGTATTTT.

V is TRBV7-9 and J is TRBJ2-1; 7 bases are shared with TRBD2. This CDR3 is built from 14 residues. The germline CDR1 and CDR2 sequences are SEHNR and FQNEAQ (reference sequence). Losses at the gene ends were 5 bases for V and 10 bases for J; bases not matched to a gene: 11. CDR3 coding DNA: TGTGCCAGCAGCCCCAGCGCCAGGGAGGGAGAGCAGTTCTTC. Protein: CASSPSAREGEQFF.

V gene TRBV4-1 combines with J gene TRBJ2-7; TRBD2 matches at 8 bases. The J segment lost 6 bases and the V segment lost 1 base, leaving 8 bases of the junction unmatched. This CDR3 has 15 amino acids. Germline lookup yields CDR1 MGHRA and CDR2 YSYEKL. In DNA, the CDR3 is TGCGCCAGCAGCCAAGTTCCAGCGGGAGTCGCCGAGCAGTACTTC. Protein product: CASSQVPAGVAEQYF.

The chain employs TRBV6-5 and TRBJ1-1; D gene uncertain. V was trimmed by 2 bases and J by 1 base, leaving 8 bases between them. The germline CDR1 and CDR2 sequences are MNHEY and SVGAGI. The CDR3 loop spans 14 amino acids. CDR3 amino acids: CASSYSLGNTEAFF. CDR3 bases: TGTGCCAGCAGTTACAGCCTCGGGAACACTGAAGCTTTCTTT.

V gene TRBV28 combines with J gene TRBJ2-5, with 11 bases lining up with TRBD1. CDR1 and CDR2 from the germline V gene are MDHEN and SYDVKM. J lost 5 bases, V lost 4 bases, and 9 bases had no gene match. This CDR3 region has 16 residues. The CDR3 region is CASSSGQGADGETQYF. In DNA form, the CDR3 reads TGTGCCAGCAGTTCCGGACAGGGGGCGGATGGGGAGACCCAGTACTTC.